The 17 T cell receptor beta chains presented below share a single source sample, sequenced in a study of beta chain features in type 1 diabetes. cDNA synthesis used the whole RNA isolate, giving expressed TCRB sequences. Assay used: immunoSEQ multiplex PCR; TCRdb lists only in-frame clones, some missing. Here the sample spans around 430,000 clones, approximately 31% being singletons. Sequencing input: naive CD4+ T cells from blood. The receptors originated from a man aged 18 to 29 in good health.

This clone was seen more than once but under ten times. This sequence joins TRBV4-3 and TRBJ2-7; 14 nucleotides agree with TRBD2. This CDR3 spans 15 amino acids. Germline V lookup: CDR1 LGHNA, CDR2 YSLEER. V dropped 3 bases and J dropped 3; count of bases not matched to a gene: 1. CDR3 region: CASSHGLAGGYEQYF. CDR3 nucleotide sequence: TGCGCCAGCAGCCACGGACTAGCGGGAGGCTACGAGCAGTACTTC.

In this sample, this clone turned up a few times. The chain carries TRBV4-3 and TRBJ2-1; no definite D call. The CDR3 spans 15 residues. CDR1 and CDR2 from the germline V gene are LGHNA and YSLEER. V lost 2 bases and J lost 10, with 18 bases in between. The DNA for the CDR3 is TGCGCCAGCAGCCAATCGAACTACCGGGCACACGAGCAGTTCTTC. Its protein is CASSQSNYRAHEQFF.

This clone has only a few counts. Other DNA sequences from this sample encode an identical CDR3 as well. This rearrangement joins TRBV7-2 to TRBJ2-4, with D unresolved. V was shortened by 1 base and J by 0 bases, with 4 bases between the two germline ends. In germline, CDR1 is SGHTA, CDR2 FQGNSA. This CDR3 comprises 14 residues. The CDR3 loop is CASSLDLAKNIQYF. For the CDR3, the DNA is TGTGCCAGCAGCTTAGATCTAGCCAAAAACATTCAGTACTTC.

This chain links TRBV16 with TRBJ2-1, with 7 nucleotides matching TRBD1. CDR3 length equals 17 residues. V shed 4 bases and J 0 bases; nucleotides not matched to a gene: 9. Germline V gene sequence: CDR1 KGHSY, CDR2 FQNENV. The CDR3 here is CASSPWTGYFSYNEQFF. DNA of the CDR3: TGTGCCAGCAGCCCTTGGACAGGCTACTTCTCCTACAATGAGCAGTTCTTC.

V is TRBV10-1 and J is TRBJ2-7; D may be TRBD1 (5 bases). The CDR3 spans 13 residues. V was clipped by 8 bases and J by 5 bases, with 16 bases between them. The V gene's germline CDR1 is WNHNN and CDR2 SYGVQD (reference sequence). In DNA form, the CDR3 reads TGCGCCAGCTCCAGACAGTACGGTAACGAGCAGTACTTC. Protein product: CASSRQYGNEQYF.

The table lists this clone with a few counts. The J gene is TRBJ2-3, the V gene TRBV6-5; the D gene is possibly TRBD2 (6 bases). Germline V gene data show CDR1 as MNHEY and CDR2 as SVGAGI. Between the trimmed V and J ends, which lost 5 bases and 9 bases, there was a span of 15 bases. The CDR3 has 13 residues. CDR3 sequence: CASSLGLRTTQYF. For the CDR3, the DNA is TGTGCCAGCAGTCTGGGACTCCGCACGACGCAGTATTTT.

The chain is built from TRBV9 and TRBJ2-7; D might be TRBD2 (5 bases). Germline CDR1 SGDLS, CDR2 YYNGEE. The CDR3 length is 13 residues. Trimming took 0 bases from V and 7 from J, leaving 11 bases between them. Here the CDR3 DNA reads TGTGCCAGCAGCGTAGAACCCACTAGAGAGCAGTACTTC. Protein sequence: CASSVEPTREQYF.

This clone was counted between two and nine times. V gene TRBV28 combines with J gene TRBJ2-3; 10 bases are a match to TRBD2. Germline lookup yields CDR1 MDHEN and CDR2 SYDVKM. J gave up 2 bases and V 8 bases, and 7 bases lay outside the gene matches. This CDR3 contains 15 residues. CDR3 nucleotide sequence: TGTGCCAGCCCCCCCAGCGGGAGGGCCACAGATACGCAGTATTTT. It codes for CASPPSGRATDTQYF.

The chain carries TRBV30 and TRBJ1-5, with 7 positions matching TRBD1. The CDR3 is made up of 14 amino acids. Trimming at V came to 4 bases and at J to 7 bases, leaving 10 bases not matched to a gene. Germline CDR1 and CDR2: GTSNPN and SVGIG (reference sequence). The CDR3 is CAWTPAPQGQPQHF. The CDR3 nucleotides are TGTGCCTGGACCCCCGCTCCACAGGGGCAGCCCCAGCATTTT.

This clone was counted between two and nine times. V usage is TRBV29-1 and J usage is TRBJ2-2; D may be TRBD2 (6 bases). CDR1 is SQVTM, CDR2 ANQGSEA, per germline. The ends were cut back, 5 bases at V and 4 bases at J, with 14 bases in the middle. This CDR3 is built from 14 residues. The CDR3 sequence is CSVYGGESTGELFF. The CDR3 DNA is TGCAGCGTTTACGGAGGGGAGAGCACCGGGGAGCTGTTTTTT.

The chain employs TRBV19 and TRBJ2-1; 8 positions match TRBD1. This CDR3 has 16 residues. The germline V gene has CDR1 LNHDA and CDR2 SQIVND (reference sequence). V dropped 6 bases and J dropped 0; count of bases not matched to a gene: 7. CDR3 nucleotide sequence: TGTGCCAGTAGGCCCGCCGGGACAGGCTCCTACAATGAGCAGTTCTTC. It encodes CASRPAGTGSYNEQFF.

Only a few counts were recorded for this clone. V is TRBV30 and J is TRBJ1-1, with D maybe TRBD1 (6 bases). This CDR3 spans 14 amino acids. Germline V gene lookup returns CDR1 GTSNPN and CDR2 SVGIG (reference sequence). V was trimmed by 0 bases and J by 6 bases, leaving 14 bases between them. The CDR3 loop is CAWSVGSGDAEAFF. The CDR3, as DNA: TGTGCCTGGAGTGTCGGTTCAGGGGATGCTGAAGCTTTCTTT.

This clone was counted between two and nine times. The gene calls are TRBV7-9 and TRBJ1-1, with 12 nucleotides matching TRBD1. V shed 5 bases, J shed 4 bases, and the junction held 14 bases outside the gene matches. The CDR3 is 18 amino acids. Germline CDR1 is SEHNR and CDR2 is FQNEAQ (reference sequence). The CDR3 loop reads CASSPNRDRGRIGTEAFF. Here the CDR3 DNA reads TGTGCCAGCAGCCCCAACCGGGACAGGGGGCGAATCGGCACTGAAGCTTTCTTT.

Worth noting for this clone: Distinct nucleotide sequences in the sample also encode this CDR3. The gene calls are TRBV18 and TRBJ2-1; D is unclear. The CDR3 loop spans 13 amino acids. Germline V gene sequence: CDR1 KGHSH, CDR2 LQKENI. With 4 bases removed from V and 0 bases from J, the gap between germline ends came to 4 bases. CDR3 sequence reads: CASSQSSYNEQFF. CDR3 bases: TGTGCCAGCTCACAGTCCTCCTACAATGAGCAGTTCTTC.

The V and J genes are TRBV10-3 and TRBJ2-7, with D possibly being TRBD1 (6 bases). Trimming left V 4 bases short and J 2 bases short, with 18 bases between. The CDR3 covers 16 residues. Germline V gives CDR1 ENHRY, CDR2 SYGVKD. This CDR3 is CAISAGPQGIPYEQYF. The CDR3 region has the DNA TGTGCCATCAGTGCCGGCCCACAGGGAATTCCCTACGAGCAGTACTTC.

The rearrangement links TRBV7-2 to TRBJ1-2; no clear D. This CDR3 has 11 residues. V was cut by 5 bases and J by 5 bases, with 6 bases left in between. CDR1 SGHTA and CDR2 FQGNSA come from the germline V gene. The DNA for the CDR3 is TGTGCCAGCAGCATTTATTATGGCTACACCTTC. Translated: CASSIYYGYTF.

The chain combines TRBV7-9 with TRBJ2-1; TRBD1 agrees at 7 bases. The CDR3 is 13 amino acids. The germline V gene encodes CDR1 SEHNR and CDR2 FQNEAQ (reference sequence). V gave up 5 bases and J gave up 5 bases; unmatched junction bases: 3. DNA of the CDR3: TGTGCCAGCAGCCCGCAGGGGGACAATGAGCAGTTCTTC. Translation: CASSPQGDNEQFF.